This section outlines one T cell receptor beta chain sequence together with its context. Participant ages covered about 18 to 100 years across 24 US areas. Participant reports of clinical history set cohort assignment. These data originate in a study of blood T cell repertoires in COVID-19. Background on the study: PBMCs, B-cell-depleted T cells, or T cells were the source of the cDNA or gDNA that made up the material.

The CDR3 loop spans 17 amino acids. The V and J ends lost 3 bases and 4 bases, in that order; junction bases with no gene match: 11. Germline CDR1 reads KGHSH; CDR2 reads LQKENI. The protocol was immunoSEQ multiplex PCR, while the TCRdb copy is restricted to in-frame clones and leaves out a portion. There are about 230,000 clones in the sample; over 80% occur only once, and about 3.5% lies in the top ten. The receptor was derived from a woman aged 25-40 years who had been exposed to COVID-19. Sample: PBMCs or T cells enriched from blood (not recorded which). The V call is TRBV18, the J call TRBJ1-5; 8 positions match TRBD1. This chain's CDR3 is CASSPAAGGDWNQPQHF. For the CDR3, the DNA is TGTGCCAGCTCACCGGCGGCAGGGGGCGATTGGAATCAGCCCCAGCATTTT.